This entry lists 23 T cell receptor beta chains sequenced from one sample in a study of blood T cells in healthy people across ages. With a J-beta primer mix and a sample-barcoded 5' primer, a second PCR ran roughly 7 to 11 cycles. In TCRdb, the 5' RACE reads were re-called with MiXCR into one record per CDR3 protein. The sample consists of hundreds of thousands of distinct CDR3 sequences, around three fifths of them appearing once. The sequencing input was blood. All receptors derive from a man aged 60 to 75 in good health.

This clonotype appeared a few times. The V gene is TRBV20-1, the J gene TRBJ2-7, with TRBD1 matching 9 bases. Germline-derived CDR1 and CDR2 are DFQATT and SNEGSKA (reference sequence). The CDR3 has 14 amino acids. The CDR3 here is CSVTLDRGANEQYF. The CDR3 nucleotides read TGCAGCGTTACTCTGGACAGGGGTGCTAACGAGCAGTACTTC.

The rearrangement uses TRBV5-1 and TRBJ2-7; 7 bases agree with TRBD2. V shed 4 bases, J shed 1 base, and the junction held 11 bases outside the gene matches. From germline, CDR1 is SGHRS and CDR2 YFSETQ. This CDR3 contains 16 residues. This chain's CDR3 is CASSNRGEGESYEQYF. The CDR3 bases are TGCGCCAGCAGCAACCGGGGGGAGGGAGAATCCTACGAGCAGTACTTC.

The rearrangement uses TRBV15 and TRBJ2-5, with D perhaps TRBD1 (5 bases). Germline V CDR1 and CDR2: LNHNV, YYDKDF (reference sequence). Between the trimmed V and J ends, which lost 0 bases and 4 bases, there was a span of 12 bases. The CDR3 sequence is 15 residues long. The CDR3 protein is CATSRDLGLSETQYF. CDR3 bases: TGTGCCACCAGCAGAGATTTGGGGCTGTCAGAGACCCAGTACTTC.

The J gene is TRBJ1-1, the V gene TRBV15, with D unclear. Trimming pared 0 bases from V and 6 bases from J, leaving 5 bases between. Germline CDR1 is LNHNV and CDR2 is YYDKDF (reference sequence). The CDR3 covers 12 residues. The chain's CDR3 is CATSRDVPEAFF. Written as DNA, the CDR3 is TGTGCCACCAGCAGAGATGTCCCTGAAGCTTTCTTT.

The sample holds many counts of this clonotype. The chain has TRBV3-1 and TRBJ2-7; 11 nucleotides align to TRBD1. V dropped 5 bases and J dropped 0; count of bases not matched to a gene: 0. CDR1 LGHDT and CDR2 YNNKEL come from the germline V gene (reference sequence). There are 14 residues in the CDR3. As DNA, the CDR3 is TGTGCCAGCAGCGGACAGGGGGCCTCCTACGAGCAGTACTTC. Encoded protein: CASSGQGASYEQYF.

V gene TRBV10-3 combines with J gene TRBJ1-6; 7 bases are shared with TRBD1. This CDR3 comprises 13 residues. Germline V gene lookup returns CDR1 ENHRY and CDR2 SYGVKD. CDR3 DNA sequence: TGTGTCACTCAGACAGGGCCAAATTCACCCCTCCACTTT. This encodes CVTQTGPNSPLHF.

The genes are TRBV7-8 and TRBJ2-3, with D unresolved. Germline CDR1 reads SGHVS; CDR2 reads FQNEAQ. With 4 bases removed from V and 4 bases from J, the gap between germline ends came to 12 bases. The CDR3 loop spans 14 amino acids. CDR3 nucleotides: TGTGCCAGCAGCTCAACACGTGGGGCAGATACGCAGTATTTT. This gives the protein CASSSTRGADTQYF.

The V gene is TRBV20-1, the J gene TRBJ2-3; TRBD2 matches 13 bases. Per germline, CDR1 DFQATT and CDR2 SNEGSKA (reference sequence). CDR3 length: 16 amino acids. The V gene end was trimmed by 5 bases and the J gene end by 1 base; junction bases not matched to a gene: 6. The CDR3 sequence: CSAPRGLAGGTDTQYF. For the CDR3, the DNA is TGCAGTGCTCCCCGAGGACTAGCGGGGGGCACAGATACGCAGTATTTT.

This clonotype was seen ten or more times. The chain uses TRBV4-1 and TRBJ2-6, with D possibly matching TRBD2 (5 bases). V lost 4 bases, J lost 2 bases, and 12 bases lay in between. From germline, CDR1 is MGHRA and CDR2 YSYEKL. CDR3 length: 16 amino acids. CDR3: CASSPGLLPGANVLTF. DNA for the CDR3: TGCGCCAGCAGCCCAGGACTGCTCCCTGGGGCCAACGTCCTGACTTTC.

The gene calls are TRBV20-1 and TRBJ1-2, with a possible D match to TRBD1 (6 bases). This CDR3 region has 13 residues. Germline V CDR1 and CDR2: DFQATT, SNEGSKA (reference sequence). V lost 3 bases to trimming and J lost 8 bases, with 16 bases between them. The CDR3 nucleotides read TGCAGTGCTAGGAGGGAGGGACATCGAGGCTACACCTTC. Amino acid sequence: CSARREGHRGYTF.

This clonotype has only a few counts. V usage is TRBV27 and J usage is TRBJ2-7; the D gene could be TRBD1 or TRBD2 (5 bases each). Germline V gene sequence: CDR1 MNHEY, CDR2 SMNVEV (reference sequence). The ends were cut back, 6 bases at V and 10 bases at J, with 22 bases in the middle. The CDR3 length is 14 residues. The CDR3, as DNA: TGTGCCAGCAGCCCCTGGGGCGCACTAGAAACCCAGTACTTC. It codes for CASSPWGALETQYF.

The rearrangement uses TRBV15 and TRBJ2-7; D may be TRBD1 (5 bases). The CDR3 is made up of 14 amino acids. V was pared by 6 bases and J by 5 bases, with 17 bases between. CDR1 is LNHNV and CDR2 is YYDKDF in the germline V gene (reference sequence). As DNA, the CDR3 is TGTGCCACCAGTAGGGGAAAAGTACTCGACGAGCAGTACTTC. Its translation is CATSRGKVLDEQYF. The entire variable domain, with the rest obtained from reference TRBV15 and TRBJ2-7, is as follows: DAMVIQNPRYQVTQFGKPVTLSCSQTLNHNVMYWYQQKSSQAPKLLFHYYDKDFNNEADTPDNFQSRRPNTSFCFLDIRSPGLGDTAMYLCATSRGKVLDEQYFGPGTRLTVT.

The rearrangement links TRBV20-1 to TRBJ2-5; 7 nucleotides line up with TRBD2. V trimming: 2 bases; J trimming: 1 base; junction bases outside the gene matches: 7. The germline V gene has CDR1 DFQATT and CDR2 SNEGSKA (reference sequence). The CDR3 loop spans 15 amino acids. The CDR3 DNA reads as TGCAGTGCTAGATGGCCGGTAGCGGGCCAAGAGACCCAGTACTTC. This codes for CSARWPVAGQETQYF.

V is TRBV29-1 and J is TRBJ2-5; D is perhaps TRBD1 (8 bases). CDR3 length equals 13 residues. CDR1 and CDR2 (germline): SQVTM, ANQGSEA. Trimming removed 8 bases from V and 2 bases from J, with 15 bases in between. The CDR3 is CSIDRGGQETQYF. CDR3 in DNA: TGCAGCATCGACAGGGGAGGGCAAGAGACCCAGTACTTC.

This rearrangement joins TRBV7-2 to TRBJ1-2, with D uncertain. Per germline, CDR1 SGHTA and CDR2 FQGNSA. The CDR3 spans 15 residues. Trimming removed 1 base from V and 5 bases from J, with 14 bases in between. CDR3 in amino acids: CASSLDPAAVYGYTF. CDR3 bases: TGTGCCAGCAGCTTAGATCCCGCAGCCGTTTATGGCTACACCTTC.

V and J are TRBV6-1 and TRBJ2-5, with D uncertain. This CDR3 has 13 residues. Germline loops: CDR1 MNHNS, CDR2 SASEGT. V lost 1 base and J 5 bases, leaving 8 bases between the germline ends. This chain's CDR3 is CASSEGSVETQYF. CDR3 coding DNA: TGTGCCAGCAGTGAAGGGAGTGTGGAGACCCAGTACTTC.

The chain is built from TRBV12-3 or TRBV12-4 and TRBJ2-3; no clear D. The CDR3 length is 14 residues. V was clipped by 6 bases and J by 4 bases, with 14 bases between them. CDR3 nucleotides: TGTGCCAGCAGCTTAAGTCTCAGCGCAGATACGCAGTATTTT. It codes for CASSLSLSADTQYF.

As regards this clonotype: A much larger clone is a single base away; this may be a read error. The chain links TRBV10-3 to TRBJ1-6; no clear D gene. The CDR3 contains 13 residues. Per the germline V gene, CDR1 is ENHRY and CDR2 is SYGVKD. CDR3 amino acids: CTIKGRVESPLHF. The CDR3 DNA reads TGTACCATCAAAGGGAGGGTTGAGTCACCCCTCCACTTT.

The chain links TRBV6-4 to TRBJ2-1, with TRBD1 as a possible D gene (6 bases). The CDR3 covers 16 residues. CDR1 MRHNA and CDR2 SNTAGT come from the germline V gene. V lost 0 bases to trimming and J lost 7 bases, with 16 bases between them. The DNA for the CDR3 is TGTGCCAGCAGTGACTCTCCGGCAGGGGCTATTAATGAGCAGTTCTTC. Translating gives CASSDSPAGAINEQFF.

The gene calls are TRBV5-1 and TRBJ1-1; D not certain. Germline V gene sequence: CDR1 SGHRS, CDR2 YFSETQ. The length of the CDR3 is 13 residues. Trimming took 3 bases from V and 3 from J, leaving 9 bases between them. The CDR3 coding sequence is TGCGCCAGCAGCTCCACAGCGGACACTGAAGCTTTCTTT. It encodes CASSSTADTEAFF.

Points on this clonotype: One end of the junction fails to match germline, which may point to a read error. V usage is TRBV2 and J usage is TRBJ1-6, with D unclear. The length of the CDR3 is 13 residues. Per the germline V gene, CDR1 is SNHLY and CDR2 is FYNNEI. CDR3 sequence reads: CAGSGLGNSPLHF. CDR3 bases: TGTGCCGGCAGTGGTTTGGGAAATTCACCCCTCCACTTT.

This chain links TRBV11-2 with TRBJ2-1, with D unresolved. Trimming left V 0 bases short and J 6 bases short, with 6 bases between. This CDR3 comprises 13 residues. Germline values: CDR1 SGHAT, CDR2 FQNNGV. CDR3 sequence: CASSLDSGNEQFF. The CDR3 region has the DNA TGTGCCAGCAGCTTAGATTCTGGCAATGAGCAGTTCTTC.

V usage is TRBV7-2 and J usage is TRBJ2-3; unclear D gene. There are 12 residues in the CDR3. CDR1 is SGHTA, CDR2 FQGNSA, per germline. Between the trimmed V and J ends, which lost 2 bases and 8 bases, there was a span of 8 bases. DNA for the CDR3: TGTGCCAGCAGCTTAAATCCCATTACGCAGTATTTT. It is translated as CASSLNPITQYF.